This TCR beta chain was found in a study of blood T cell repertoires in COVID-19. The overall study: Acute and convalescent COVID-19 samples came from the United States, Italy and Spain.

All enrollees were roughly 18 to 90 years old and from under 25 US areas. Clinical histories supplied by participants themselves formed the basis of cohort assignment. CDR1 GTSNPN and CDR2 SVGIG come from the germline V gene (reference sequence). The CDR3 contains 15 residues. Trimming removed 0 bases from V and 0 bases from J; junction bases left unmatched: 2. Data came from immunoSEQ multiplex PCR; TCRdb stores just in-frame clones and leaves some out. The sample includes about 180,000 clones, roughly 80% of them seen just once. This TCR derives from a man in his 60s who had been exposed to COVID-19. The sequencing sample was made of PBMCs or T cells enriched from blood (not recorded which). This chain links TRBV30 with TRBJ1-3, with TRBD1 matching 7 bases. As DNA, the CDR3 is TGTGCCTGGAGTGTATCAGGGGGCTCTGGAAACACCATATATTTT. Translated: CAWSVSGGSGNTIYF.